This T cell receptor beta chain was found in a study of cytomegalovirus exposure and HLA in healthy donors. Study results and limitations: In a later analysis, DRB1 alleles had the most associated TCRs; HLA-C alleles the fewest. TRBV6-2, TRBV6-3 and some other V segments were unresolvable in 87-base-pair reads. Overall, approximately 150 TCR beta chains were annotated as cytomegalovirus-associated. Accounts indicate the classifier identified cytomegalovirus status with strong specificity and sensitivity.

The primer mix had 60 Vbeta and 13 Jbeta primers. Assay: immunoSEQ multiplex PCR; the TCRdb copy retains only in-frame clones and omits some. The sample holds 150,000 to 180,000 clones, under 85% seen once. The germline V gene has CDR1 MNHEY and CDR2 SMNVEV (reference sequence). The CDR3 covers 17 residues. There are a few counts of this clone. As yet, its antigen is unknown. The junction departs from the called germline gene at one end, perhaps through a read error. V is TRBV27 and J is TRBJ2-6; TRBD1 aligns across 10 bases. The TCR comes from a man younger than 35 in good health and CMV-seronegative. Sequencing was carried out using PBMCs. The CDR3 coding sequence is TGTGCCAGCAGTTCAAGGACAGGGGGGACTGGGGCCAACGGCCTGACTTTC. Encoded protein: CASSSRTGGTGANGLTF. Full variable domain (remainder filled in from reference TRBV27 and TRBJ2-6): EAQVTQNPRYLITVTGKKLTVTCSQNMNHEYMSWYRQDPGLGLRQIYYSMNVEVTDKGDVPEGYKVSRKEKRNFPLILESPSPNQTSLYFCASSSRTGGTGANGLTFGAGSRLTVL.